These 6 T cell receptor beta chains originate from one sample sequenced in a study of cytomegalovirus exposure and HLA in healthy donors. The PCR employed 60 Vbeta primers together with 13 Jbeta primers. The repertoire was sequenced with immunoSEQ multiplex PCR; TCRdb's copy has only in-frame clones and lacks some. Here the sample spans about 200,000 clones, roughly 80% being singletons. Sequences were obtained from PBMCs. The receptors originated from a girl aged 2 to 9 in good health and CMV-seronegative.

In DNA form, the CDR3 reads TGCGCCAGCAGCACTCGGGACAGACATCTCGGCTACACCTTC. This codes for CASSTRDRHLGYTF. The chain joins TRBV5-1 to TRBJ1-2, with 7 bases identical to TRBD1. This CDR3 region has 14 residues. Germline CDR1 reads SGHRS; CDR2 reads YFSETQ. The junction had 11 bases not matched to a gene; V was cut back by 4 bases and J by 8 bases.

The chain combines TRBV2 with TRBJ1-2; D not resolved. The V and J ends lost 3 bases and 7 bases respectively, with 15 bases between them. This CDR3 region has 14 residues. Per the germline V gene, CDR1 is SNHLY and CDR2 is FYNNEI. CDR3 nucleotides: TGTGCCAGCAGTGAGAAGGTTTTATCGGGTGGCTACACCTTC. Protein: CASSEKVLSGGYTF.

The table lists this clone with a count of one. The chain has TRBV5-1 and TRBJ2-3; TRBD1 matches 9 bases. V shed 4 bases, J shed 2 bases, and the junction held 5 bases outside the gene matches. The CDR3 has 15 amino acids. CDR1 and CDR2 from the germline V gene are SGHRS and YFSETQ. The CDR3 sequence: CASSTRQGDTDTQYF. The CDR3 nucleotides are TGCGCCAGCAGCACCCGACAGGGGGACACAGATACGCAGTATTTT.

The chain uses TRBV6-5 and TRBJ2-3, with 8 bases identical to TRBD2. CDR3 size: 16 residues. Germline values: CDR1 MNHEY, CDR2 SVGAGI. Losses at the gene ends were 2 bases for V and 2 bases for J; bases not matched to a gene: 6. The CDR3, as DNA: TGTGCCAGCAGTTACGTAGGCGGGGGGATCACAGATACGCAGTATTTT. Translated, it gives CASSYVGGGITDTQYF.

The chain joins TRBV9 to TRBJ1-6; D may be TRBD1 (6 bases). The CDR3 runs 14 residues. Trimming shortened V by 3 bases and J by 14 bases, and 18 bases separated the two germline ends. CDR1 and CDR2 from the germline V gene are SGDLS and YYNGEE. DNA for the CDR3: TGTGCCAGCAGCGGGGCAGGTGTAGGGGGAACCCTCCACTTT. Residues: CASSGAGVGGTLHF. The full variable domain, rest sourced from reference TRBV9 and TRBJ1-6, is DSGVTQTPKHLITATGQRVTLRCSPRSGDLSVYWYQQSLDQGLQFLIQYYNGEERAKGNILERFSAQQFPDLHSELNLSSLELGDSALYFCASSGAGVGGTLHFGNGTRLTVT.

The rearrangement uses TRBV29-1 and TRBJ2-4; maybe TRBD1 (5 bases). The CDR3 spans 14 residues. In germline, CDR1 is SQVTM, CDR2 ANQGSEA. V was trimmed by 4 bases and J by 0 bases, leaving 10 bases between them. The CDR3 loop reads CSVVGAEAKNIQYF. For the CDR3, the DNA is TGCAGCGTTGTTGGGGCTGAAGCCAAAAACATTCAGTACTTC.